The 31 T cell receptor beta chains presented below share a single source sample, sequenced in a study of blood T cell repertoires in COVID-19. Sequenced by immunoSEQ multiplex PCR; TCRdb stores in-frame clones only, minus some. The table lists 98,000 or so clones, 55% to 75% of them singletons. The source material was peripheral blood. The receptors shown here come from a woman between 35 and 50 years old with acute or convalescent COVID-19.

The chain couples TRBV14 to TRBJ2-7; 9 bases line up with TRBD1. The junction had 17 bases not matched to a gene; V was cut back by 8 bases and J by 3 bases. This CDR3 is 17 amino acids long. Germline CDR1 and CDR2: SGHDN and FVKESK. CDR3 DNA sequence: TGTGCCAGCCACGGGACAGGGAGGTTTACTACTATCTACGAGCAGTACTTC. It encodes CASHGTGRFTTIYEQYF.

This sequence joins TRBV9 and TRBJ2-3, with a tentative D call TRBD2 (5 bases). The germline CDR1 and CDR2 sequences are SGDLS and YYNGEE. The CDR3 has 17 amino acids. V lost 3 bases and J lost 7, with 24 bases in between. The CDR3 protein is CASSARDGYTLRNTQYF. CDR3 in DNA: TGTGCCAGCAGCGCTCGGGATGGCTACACTTTGCGAAATACGCAGTATTTT. Complete variable domain (other parts from reference TRBV9 and TRBJ2-3): DSGVTQTPKHLITATGQRVTLRCSPRSGDLSVYWYQQSLDQGLQFLIQYYNGEERAKGNILERFSAQQFPDLHSELNLSSLELGDSALYFCASSARDGYTLRNTQYFGPGTRLTVL.

This clone was seen just once. J is TRBJ2-3 and V is TRBV24-1, with 13 bases that match TRBD2. The CDR3 is 16 amino acids. Germline V gene lookup returns CDR1 KGHDR and CDR2 SFDVKD. V lost 6 bases, J lost 2 bases, and 4 bases stayed unmatched. The CDR3 reads CATSTSGGAFTDTQYF. The DNA of the CDR3 is TGTGCCACCAGTACTAGCGGGGGGGCCTTCACAGATACGCAGTATTTT.

This clone was seen more than once but under ten times. This chain links TRBV7-2 with TRBJ2-5, with TRBD1 identical over 7 bases. Looked up from germline, CDR1 is SGHTA and CDR2 is FQGNSA. The junction had 9 bases not matched to a gene; V was cut back by 6 bases and J by 5 bases. This CDR3 is built from 14 residues. The CDR3 protein is CASRTRQGSETQYF. In DNA form, the CDR3 reads TGTGCCAGCAGGACCAGACAGGGCAGCGAGACCCAGTACTTC.

The chain is built from TRBV4-1 and TRBJ2-1, with unresolved D. Germline loops: CDR1 MGHRA, CDR2 YSYEKL. Trimming removed 2 bases at V and 8 bases at J, with 10 bases between. This CDR3 region has 13 residues. The CDR3 is CASSQPQVYEQFF. The DNA for the CDR3 is TGCGCCAGCAGCCAACCCCAGGTTTATGAGCAGTTCTTC.

The J gene is TRBJ2-5, the V gene TRBV21-1; TRBD1 reflects the table's D call only, with no check against the DNA. TRBV21-1 is a recognized pseudogene. The CDR3 runs 13 residues. CDR3 sequence (DNA): TGTGCCAGCAGCATGGCAGGGTTAGAGACCCAGTACTTC. It translates to CASSMAGLETQYF.

There are a few counts of this clone. V gene TRBV23-1 combines with J gene TRBJ1-6; D gene uncertain. TRBV23-1 is flagged as an ORF with uncertain function. This CDR3 is 18 amino acids long. V lost 3 bases and J 8 bases, leaving 23 bases between the germline ends. CDR3 coding DNA: TGCGCCAGCAGTCACCCCGGAGTGGGTAATAGGTCGCATTCACCCCTCCACTTT. It translates to CASSHPGVGNRSHSPLHF.

This clone was seen once. The chain couples TRBV9 to TRBJ2-7; 7 bases are a match to TRBD1. The V gene's germline CDR1 is SGDLS and CDR2 YYNGEE. V trimming: 0 bases; J trimming: 6 bases; junction bases outside the gene matches: 6. There are 14 residues in the CDR3. The CDR3 here is CASSVDQGVREQYF. The CDR3 bases are TGTGCCAGCAGCGTAGATCAGGGGGTACGCGAGCAGTACTTC.

The gene calls are TRBV27 and TRBJ1-2; 9 bases match TRBD1. Trimming cost V 6 bases and J 4 bases; bases outside gene matches: 6. This CDR3 spans 14 amino acids. The V gene's germline CDR1 is MNHEY and CDR2 SMNVEV (reference sequence). The CDR3 protein is CASRQTGGSYGYTF. CDR3 coding DNA: TGTGCCAGCAGACAGACAGGGGGTAGCTATGGCTACACCTTC.

This clone showed up just a few times. The J gene is TRBJ1-2, the V gene TRBV4-3, with no clear D. The CDR3 loop spans 12 amino acids. CDR1 and CDR2 from the germline V gene are LGHNA and YSLEER. V gave up 8 bases and J gave up 6 bases, with 13 bases separating them. The CDR3 DNA sequence: TGCGCCAGCGGAGAGGGCCCCCATGGCTACACCTTC. Its translation: CASGEGPHGYTF.

With respect to this clone: The junction does not match germline at one end; this may be a read error. This chain links TRBV6-5 with TRBJ2-1, with 10 bases lining up with TRBD2. The CDR3 extends over 13 amino acids. CDR1 is MNHEY and CDR2 is SVGAGI in the germline V gene. The CDR3 is CASSSLAGGTAVF. CDR3 coding DNA: TGTGCCAGCAGTTCATTAGCGGGGGGCACCGCGGTCTTC.

The J gene is TRBJ2-6, the V gene TRBV19, with D possibly matching TRBD1 (6 bases). The CDR3 has 14 amino acids. The germline V gene has CDR1 LNHDA and CDR2 SQIVND (reference sequence). The ends were cut back, 3 bases at V and 4 bases at J, with 7 bases in the middle. The CDR3 region has the DNA TGTGCCAGTAGTATGACAGGAGGGGCCAACGTCCTGACTTTC. Its translation: CASSMTGGANVLTF.

V usage is TRBV6-4 and J usage is TRBJ2-7; tentatively, D is TRBD1 (6 bases). The CDR3 spans 11 residues. Per germline, CDR1 MRHNA and CDR2 SNTAGT. V lost 8 bases and J lost 11, with 16 bases in between. CDR3 coding DNA: TGTGCCAGCGGATCACAGGGTAAGGAGTACTTC. Translated: CASGSQGKEYF.

The chain has TRBV11-3 and TRBJ2-1; 11 nucleotides align to TRBD2. The CDR3 contains 15 residues. Losses at the gene ends were 2 bases for V and 7 bases for J; bases not matched to a gene: 4. Germline V gene sequence: CDR1 SGHNT, CDR2 YENEEA. In nucleotides, the CDR3 is TGTGCCAGCAGCTTAAGTAGCGGGGGGGCTAATGAGCAGTTCTTC. This codes for CASSLSSGGANEQFF.

This rearrangement joins TRBV2 to TRBJ2-3; TRBD1 matches at 7 bases. V was pared by 10 bases and J by 0 bases, with 7 bases of the junction left unmatched. The CDR3 extends over 14 amino acids. In germline, CDR1 is SNHLY, CDR2 FYNNEI. In nucleotides, the CDR3 is TGTGCCAAAACCGGGACAGCTAGCACAGATACGCAGTATTTT. Its protein product is CAKTGTASTDTQYF.

This clone came up once. This chain uses TRBV12-3 or TRBV12-4 with TRBJ1-1; 9 nucleotides match TRBD1. The CDR3 runs 13 residues. V was clipped by 6 bases and J by 8 bases; unmatched bases: 7. For the CDR3, the DNA is TGTGCCAGCAGCCAACAGGGGGCCTTAGAAGCTTTCTTT. Residues: CASSQQGALEAFF.

The chain joins TRBV6-2 or TRBV6-3 to TRBJ1-1; 9 bases align to TRBD1. Germline CDR1 is MNHEY and CDR2 is SVGEGT. V dropped 2 bases and J dropped 3; count of bases not matched to a gene: 7. This CDR3 spans 16 amino acids. CDR3 nucleotides: TGTGCCAGCAGTTACCCTCCCTACAGGGGGCACACTGAAGCTTTCTTT. This translates into CASSYPPYRGHTEAFF.

This clone was observed at least ten times. This rearrangement joins TRBV9 to TRBJ1-4; D uncertain. The CDR3 contains 14 residues. The germline V gene has CDR1 SGDLS and CDR2 YYNGEE. Trimming cost V 4 bases and J 7 bases, with 14 bases left between them. The CDR3 bases are TGTGCCAGCAGCCTGGAGGGTTTTGGTGAAAAACTGTTTTTT. Residues: CASSLEGFGEKLFF.

This clone is a singleton in its sample. V is TRBV9 and J is TRBJ2-1; the match to TRBD2 covers 12 bases. This CDR3 region has 16 residues. J was trimmed by 8 bases and V by 0 bases; bases with no gene match: 6. Per germline, CDR1 SGDLS and CDR2 YYNGEE. The CDR3 sequence: CASSVGGLAGLYEQFF. CDR3 nucleotide sequence: TGTGCCAGCAGCGTAGGAGGACTAGCGGGGCTCTATGAGCAGTTCTTC. The variable domain in full, with the rest retrieved from reference TRBV9 and TRBJ2-1, is DSGVTQTPKHLITATGQRVTLRCSPRSGDLSVYWYQQSLDQGLQFLIQYYNGEERAKGNILERFSAQQFPDLHSELNLSSLELGDSALYFCASSVGGLAGLYEQFFGPGTRLTVL.

Points on this clone: Different DNA sequences within this sample yield the same CDR3. The V call is TRBV20-1, the J call TRBJ2-3; weak D call: TRBD2 (5 bases). The CDR3 totals 14 residues. CDR1 DFQATT and CDR2 SNEGSKA come from the germline V gene (reference sequence). The germline V and J ends were trimmed by 3 bases and 1 base, with 11 bases remaining between them. CDR3 in amino acids: CSASMAGGTDTQYF. CDR3 coding DNA: TGCAGTGCTAGTATGGCGGGCGGCACAGATACGCAGTATTTT.

This chain links TRBV11-3 with TRBJ2-3; 9 bases are a match to TRBD2. The CDR3 is 17 residues long. Unmatched junction bases numbered 11, after V lost 5 bases and J lost 2 bases. CDR1 SGHNT and CDR2 YENEEA come from the germline V gene. Here the CDR3 reads CASSARSSGGYTDTQYF. The CDR3 DNA reads as TGTGCCAGCAGCGCCCGTTCAAGCGGGGGGTACACAGATACGCAGTATTTT.

The chain carries TRBV24-1 and TRBJ2-1; 11 bases fit TRBD2. This CDR3 has 15 amino acids. Trimming removed 7 bases from V and 3 bases from J; junction bases left unmatched: 4. Germline V gives CDR1 KGHDR, CDR2 SFDVKD. The CDR3 here is CATRHSGGDYNEQFF. The DNA for the CDR3 is TGTGCCACCAGACATAGCGGGGGGGACTACAATGAGCAGTTCTTC.

This chain's CDR3 is CASSGQGNEQFF. For the CDR3, the DNA is TGTGCCAGCTCAGGACAGGGCAATGAGCAGTTCTTC. The J gene is TRBJ2-1, the V gene TRBV2; 8 nucleotides align to TRBD1. The CDR3 spans 12 residues. After removal of 8 bases from V and 6 bases from J, the junction contained 3 bases not matched to a gene. In germline, CDR1 is SNHLY, CDR2 FYNNEI.

The chain combines TRBV7-9 with TRBJ2-5, with D possibly being TRBD1 (6 bases). V gave up 4 bases and J gave up 4 bases, with 13 bases separating them. Germline CDR1 is SEHNR and CDR2 is FQNEAQ (reference sequence). The CDR3 is 14 residues long. In DNA form, the CDR3 reads TGTGCCAGCAGCTCCTCCTCCAGGGGAGAGACCCAGTACTTC. This gives the protein CASSSSSRGETQYF.

V is TRBV10-1 and J is TRBJ1-4; D is undetermined. This CDR3 region has 14 residues. The germline V and J ends were trimmed by 8 bases and 5 bases, with 15 bases remaining between them. Germline-derived CDR1 and CDR2 are WNHNN and SYGVQD (reference sequence). The CDR3 reads CASLELLKNEKLFF. CDR3 nucleotides: TGCGCCAGCCTGGAGTTACTCAAAAATGAAAAACTGTTTTTT.

J is TRBJ2-1 and V is TRBV24-1, with 8 nucleotides matching TRBD2. This CDR3 region has 17 residues. Germline V gene sequence: CDR1 KGHDR, CDR2 SFDVKD. With 5 bases clipped from V and 7 bases from J, the junction kept 15 bases outside the gene matches. CDR3 residues: CATSGGSGGPYQNEQFF. In DNA form, the CDR3 reads TGTGCCACCAGTGGGGGGAGCGGGGGCCCCTACCAGAATGAGCAGTTCTTC.

This clone was recorded a few times. This sequence joins TRBV7-9 and TRBJ2-3; TRBD1 matches 9 bases. The CDR3 length is 16 residues. Germline V lookup: CDR1 SEHNR, CDR2 FQNEAQ (reference sequence). V shed 8 bases and J 0 bases; nucleotides not matched to a gene: 9. For the CDR3, the DNA is TGTGCCAGCCCTCCCCGAGGACAGGGGAGCACAGATACGCAGTATTTT. This translates into CASPPRGQGSTDTQYF.

The chain employs TRBV4-1 and TRBJ2-1; D is unresolved. The germline CDR1 and CDR2 sequences are MGHRA and YSYEKL. The CDR3 totals 14 residues. The V end was cut by 2 bases, the J end by 1 base, with 6 bases between. CDR3 loop: CASSQQTSYNEQFF. The CDR3 nucleotides read TGCGCCAGCAGCCAACAGACATCCTACAATGAGCAGTTCTTC.

The chain is built from TRBV10-2 and TRBJ2-3; D might be TRBD2 (5 bases). The CDR3 consists of 12 residues. Trimming took off 5 bases at V and 5 bases at J, with 8 bases between the two ends. From germline, CDR1 is WSHSY and CDR2 SAAADI. CDR3: CASSPREDTQYF. Here the CDR3 DNA reads TGCGCCAGCAGTCCACGGGAAGATACGCAGTATTTT.

V usage is TRBV7-9 and J usage is TRBJ1-1, with D unclear. This CDR3 spans 13 amino acids. Germline CDR1 and CDR2: SEHNR and FQNEAQ (reference sequence). V gave up 5 bases and J gave up 1 base, with 8 bases separating them. The CDR3 loop reads CASSPVWNTEAFF. The CDR3 DNA follows: TGTGCCAGCAGCCCTGTCTGGAACACTGAAGCTTTCTTT.

This CDR3 reads CASSEGEYDNEQFF. The CDR3 nucleotides are TGTGCCAGCAGTGAAGGGGAGTATGACAATGAGCAGTTCTTC. The chain recombines TRBV2 with TRBJ2-1; a weak D match, TRBD2 (5 bases). Germline V CDR1 and CDR2: SNHLY, FYNNEI. CDR3 length equals 14 residues. V lost 1 base to trimming and J lost 5 bases, with 9 bases between them.